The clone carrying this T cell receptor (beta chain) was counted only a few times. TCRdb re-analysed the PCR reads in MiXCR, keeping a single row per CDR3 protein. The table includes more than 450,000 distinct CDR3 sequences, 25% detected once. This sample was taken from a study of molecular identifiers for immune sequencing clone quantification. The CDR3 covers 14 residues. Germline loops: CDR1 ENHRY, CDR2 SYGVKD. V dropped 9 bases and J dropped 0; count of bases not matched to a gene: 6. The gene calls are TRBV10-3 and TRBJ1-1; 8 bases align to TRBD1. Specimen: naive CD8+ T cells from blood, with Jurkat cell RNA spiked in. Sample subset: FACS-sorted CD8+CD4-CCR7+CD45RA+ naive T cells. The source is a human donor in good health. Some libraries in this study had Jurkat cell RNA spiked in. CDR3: CAIRTGLMNTEAFF. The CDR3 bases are TGTGCCATACGGACAGGGCTGATGAACACTGAAGCTTTCTTT.